The rows below give T cell receptor beta chains drawn from one sample of a study of shared clonotypes between healthy human individuals. Only in-frame clones appear in the TCRdb table, and some are missing; sequencing was by immunoSEQ multiplex PCR. The sample includes about 490,000 clones, over 60% of them seen just once. Sequenced input: PBMCs. The receptors stem from a woman between 40 and 50 years old in good health. Some clones in this sample may be carry-over from other donors' samples. CDR3s include the opening cysteine and the closing phenylalanine or tryptophan. The D gene is left open where the match is weak.

V gene: TRBV30
D gene: TRBD1
CDR3 protein: CAWSPGGQGTEAFF

V gene: TRBV10-1
D gene: TRBD1
CDR3 protein: CASSDSRPDRAPAGELFF

V gene: TRBV5-1
D gene: -
CDR3 protein: CASSLGTMTDTQYF

V gene: TRBV11-3
D gene: -
CDR3 protein: CASSSRDWHNEQFF

V gene: TRBV5-6
D gene: TRBD1
CDR3 protein: CASGSLSRDRTYEQYF

V gene: TRBV19
D gene: TRBD2
CDR3 protein: CASSTGLAAAYEQYF

V gene: TRBV2
D gene: TRBD2
CDR3 protein: CASSSLGTSRARETQYF

V gene: TRBV4-1
D gene: TRBD2
CDR3 protein: CASSQGSSGSINEQFF

V gene: TRBV5-1
D gene: -
CDR3 protein: CASSFRAGGDAFF

V gene: TRBV28
D gene: -
CDR3 protein: CASSGASYEQYF

V gene: TRBV29-1
D gene: -
CDR3 protein: CGVDTQYF

V gene: TRBV19
D gene: TRBD1
CDR3 protein: CASRLSGTGGYYGYTF

V gene: TRBV6-5
D gene: -
CDR3 protein: CASSYDNSGANVLTF

V gene: TRBV25-1
D gene: TRBD2
CDR3 protein: CASGGGSEQFF

V gene: TRBV11-2
D gene: -
CDR3 protein: CASRTSRTSGNTIYF

V gene: TRBV28
D gene: TRBD1
CDR3 protein: CASRYGGQGDTGELFF

V gene: TRBV15
D gene: -
CDR3 protein: CATSRSRGSTTEAFF

V gene: TRBV29-1
D gene: -
CDR3 protein: CSVVGNEKLFF

V gene: TRBV7-3
D gene: -
CDR3 protein: CASSFTETENTGELFF

V gene: TRBV10-2
D gene: -
CDR3 protein: CASRDGHSNQPQHF

V gene: TRBV11-2
D gene: -
CDR3 protein: CASSLDLGEKLFF

V gene: TRBV14
D gene: -
CDR3 protein: CASSQGAGGEQYF

V gene: TRBV2
D gene: TRBD1
CDR3 protein: CASRVRDRSYEQYF

V gene: TRBV7-9
D gene: TRBD1
CDR3 protein: CASQTGKEQYF

V gene: TRBV7-6
D gene: -
CDR3 protein: CASSLAFRGGTPTDTQYF

V gene: TRBV30
D gene: -
CDR3 protein: CAWIKLGVGNTIYF

V gene: TRBV7-2
D gene: -
CDR3 protein: CASSLATGSYNEQFF

V gene: TRBV9
D gene: TRBD1
CDR3 protein: CASSAWDRNGYTF

V gene: TRBV18
D gene: -
CDR3 protein: CASSQQTGVNTEAFF

V gene: TRBV11-2
D gene: TRBD1
CDR3 protein: CASSTGQAYGYTF

V gene: TRBV6-1
D gene: -
CDR3 protein: CASSEENGNTIYF

V gene: TRBV2
D gene: -
CDR3 protein: CASKLLVGQGNQPQHF

V gene: TRBV27
D gene: TRBD1
CDR3 protein: CASSDNRGLTYEQYF

V gene: TRBV30
D gene: TRBD1
CDR3 protein: CAWSVPRGSNQPQHF

V gene: TRBV5-8
D gene: -
CDR3 protein: CASSLGVIARTDTQYF

V gene: TRBV5-6
D gene: TRBD1
CDR3 protein: CASSLGTARQETQYF

V gene: TRBV7-2
D gene: TRBD2
CDR3 protein: CASSLNQAGATGELFF

V gene: TRBV2
D gene: TRBD1
CDR3 protein: CASRDSPYEQYF

V gene: TRBV4-2
D gene: -
CDR3 protein: CASSQGASTDTQYF

V gene: TRBV5-1
D gene: -
CDR3 protein: CASSLGSSFEQYF

V gene: TRBV21-1
D gene: -
CDR3 protein: CASSKGQGYGYTF

V gene: TRBV29-1
D gene: -
CDR3 protein: CSVRGGTDSYEQYF

V gene: TRBV29-1
D gene: -
CDR3 protein: CSVGQNYGYTF

V gene: TRBV28
D gene: TRBD1
CDR3 protein: CASRDSGQVHNEQFF

V gene: TRBV29-1
D gene: -
CDR3 protein: CSVDGEFKGNTEAFF

V gene: TRBV4-1
D gene: TRBD1
CDR3 protein: CASSLGGQGDTQYF

V gene: TRBV2
D gene: -
CDR3 protein: CASSAPAYEQYF

V gene: TRBV5-1
D gene: -
CDR3 protein: CASSFSPAVEAFF

V gene: TRBV18
D gene: -
CDR3 protein: CASSPSGKWSYEQYF

V gene: TRBV7-6
D gene: -
CDR3 protein: CASSTDITQYF

V gene: TRBV11-2
D gene: -
CDR3 protein: CASSKTVRPEAFF

V gene: TRBV29-1
D gene: -
CDR3 protein: CSVAESYEQYF

V gene: TRBV30
D gene: TRBD1
CDR3 protein: CAWSARPGQRNNEQFF

V gene: TRBV2
D gene: TRBD1
CDR3 protein: CARGTGGLMGNTEAFF

V gene: TRBV27
D gene: -
CDR3 protein: CASSLNSYEQYF

V gene: TRBV28
D gene: -
CDR3 protein: CATAGRGETQYF